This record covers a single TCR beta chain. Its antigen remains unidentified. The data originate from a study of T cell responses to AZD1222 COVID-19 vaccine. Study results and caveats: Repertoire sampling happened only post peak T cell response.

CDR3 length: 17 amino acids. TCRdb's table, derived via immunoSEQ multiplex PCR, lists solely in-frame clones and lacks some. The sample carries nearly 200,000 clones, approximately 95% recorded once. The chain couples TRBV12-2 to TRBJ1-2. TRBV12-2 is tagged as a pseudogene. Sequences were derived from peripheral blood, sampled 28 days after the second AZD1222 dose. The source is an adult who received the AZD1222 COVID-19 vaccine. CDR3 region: CASRFPLSGRMIRGYTF. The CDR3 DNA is TGTGCAAGTCGCTTCCCCCTTTCGGGGCGGATGATCAGGGGCTACACCTTC.